Listed here are 27 T cell receptor beta chains from one sample, sequenced in a study of T cells in Graves' hyperthyroidism and ophthalmopathy. Regions amplified from RNA transcripts were the TCR beta CDR3 regions. The TCR CDR3 was amplified in a first-round RT-PCR using the HTBI primer set. Via MiXCR, TCRdb re-called the multiplex PCR reads, giving one row per CDR3 protein. The sample holds 410,000 or so distinct CDR3 sequences, about 14% seen once. Sequencing input: blood. The receptors shown here come from a man aged 18 to 29 with Graves' ophthalmopathy.

Turning to this clonotype: This may be a read error, as it is one base from a much larger clone. The chain is built from TRBV10-3 and TRBJ2-1; TRBD2 agrees at 11 bases. The J call may be mistaken, given a closer DNA end match to TRBJ2-7. CDR1 and CDR2 from the germline V gene are ENHRY and SYGVKD. This CDR3 spans 17 amino acids. CDR3 amino acids: CAIRGSSSGRSYNEQYF. CDR3 nucleotides: TGTGCCATCAGGGGATCGTCTAGCGGGAGGTCCTACAATGAGCAGTACTTC.

The rearrangement uses TRBV29-1 and TRBJ2-1, with TRBD2 matching over 11 bases. CDR3 length: 15 residues. With 1 base clipped from V and 5 bases from J, the junction kept 4 bases outside the gene matches. Looked up from germline, CDR1 is SQVTM and CDR2 is ANQGSEA. The CDR3 DNA sequence: TGCAGCGTTGAAGTTAGCGGGAGGGCCCACAATGAGCAGTTCTTC. It encodes CSVEVSGRAHNEQFF.

This clonotype was picked up many times. The chain employs TRBV7-9 and TRBJ2-1; 9 bases line up with TRBD1. CDR3 size: 18 residues. V lost 3 bases and J lost 0; bases outside the gene matches: 9. CDR1 and CDR2 from the germline V gene are SEHNR and FQNEAQ (reference sequence). CDR3 sequence reads: CASSLKQGASGSYNEQFF. For the CDR3, the DNA is TGTGCCAGCAGCTTGAAACAGGGGGCGTCAGGCTCCTACAATGAGCAGTTCTTC. The variable domain in full, completed from reference TRBV7-9 and TRBJ2-1, reads DTGVSQNPRHKITKRGQNVTFRCDPISEHNRLYWYRQTLGQGPEFLTYFQNEAQLEKSRLLSDRFSAERPKGSFSTLEIQRTEQGDSAMYLCASSLKQGASGSYNEQFFGPGTRLTVL.

J is TRBJ2-5 and V is TRBV20-1; D is perhaps TRBD2 (5 bases). This CDR3 contains 13 residues. Trimming removed 3 bases from V and 0 bases from J, with 8 bases in between. CDR1 and CDR2 from the germline V gene are DFQATT and SNEGSKA (reference sequence). CDR3 sequence: CSASVTNQETQYF. CDR3 in DNA: TGCAGTGCTAGTGTGACTAACCAAGAGACCCAGTACTTC.

This chain joins TRBV2 and TRBJ1-4; D possibly corresponds to TRBD1 (6 bases). The germline CDR1 and CDR2 sequences are SNHLY and FYNNEI. The CDR3 runs to 13 residues. Trimming stripped 7 bases from V and 5 bases from J, with 11 bases between. CDR3 nucleotides: TGTGCCAGCACCCGGGACACCAATGAAAAACTGTTTTTT. Its protein is CASTRDTNEKLFF.

The J gene is TRBJ2-3, the V gene TRBV27, with no clear D. This CDR3 is 14 amino acids long. Trimming cost V 3 bases and J 2 bases, with 9 bases left between them. Germline V gene data show CDR1 as MNHEY and CDR2 as SMNVEV (reference sequence). CDR3 DNA sequence: TGTGCCAGCAGTTTGGGCACCTACACAGATACGCAGTATTTT. This gives the protein CASSLGTYTDTQYF.

The table lists this clonotype with many counts. At one end, the junction sequence differs from germline, possibly due to a read error. This chain links TRBV2 with TRBJ1-5, with TRBD1 matching over 7 bases. The CDR3 runs to 14 residues. Germline loops: CDR1 SNHLY, CDR2 FYNNEI. The CDR3 coding sequence is TGTGCCAGCAAGAGACAGGGAAGCCTACCACCCCGGCATTTT. Its protein is CASKRQGSLPPRHF. The full variable domain, its missing parts supplied by reference TRBV2 and TRBJ1-5, is EPEVTQTPSHQVTQMGQEVILRCVPISNHLYFYWYRQILGQKVEFLVSFYNNEISEKSEIFDDQFSVERPDGSNFTLKIRSTKLEDSAMYFCASKRQGSLPPRHFGDGTRLSIL.

This clonotype was seen repeatedly, ten times or more. V gene TRBV6-1 combines with J gene TRBJ1-2; a weak D match, TRBD1 (6 bases). This CDR3 is built from 14 residues. Germline CDR1 reads MNHNS; CDR2 reads SASEGT. V was clipped by 7 bases and J by 3 bases, with 15 bases between them. DNA for the CDR3: TGTGCCAGCATGGGCCCAGGGGACTACTATGGCTACACCTTC. Translated: CASMGPGDYYGYTF.

The chain carries TRBV7-9 and TRBJ2-5; tentatively, D is TRBD2 (6 bases). V was shortened by 4 bases and J by 2 bases, with 20 bases between the two germline ends. Germline values: CDR1 SEHNR, CDR2 FQNEAQ (reference sequence). The CDR3 loop spans 17 amino acids. Here the CDR3 DNA reads TGTGCCAGCAGCTGGGGCGGGGACCCAGCGAGGCAAGAGACCCAGTACTTC. Translation gives CASSWGGDPARQETQYF.

A few counts support this clonotype. Given a much more abundant clone one base away, this may be a read error. The chain employs TRBV13 and TRBJ2-7, with TRBD2 as a possible D gene (6 bases). The CDR3 runs 14 residues. The germline V gene encodes CDR1 PRHDT and CDR2 FYEKMQ (reference sequence). The CDR3, as DNA: TGTGCCAGCAGCTTAGGGACAGAGGACTACAAGCAGTACTTC. It encodes CASSLGTEDYKQYF. Filled out from reference TRBV13 and TRBJ2-7, the complete variable domain reads AAGVIQSPRHLIKEKRETATLKCYPIPRHDTVYWYQQGPGQDPQFLISFYEKMQSDKGSIPDRFSAQQFSDYHSELNMSSLELGDSALYFCASSLGTEDYKQYFGPGTRLTVT.

This clonotype was found many times. The CDR3 loop reads CASSLAGGIYNEQFF. The CDR3 DNA reads TGTGCCAGCAGCTTAGCGGGAGGAATCTACAATGAGCAGTTCTTC. J is TRBJ2-1 and V is TRBV7-2; maybe TRBD2 (6 bases). The V and J ends lost 0 bases and 3 bases respectively, with 9 bases between them. This CDR3 contains 15 residues. CDR1 SGHTA and CDR2 FQGNSA come from the germline V gene.

With regard to this clonotype: Being one base from a much bigger clone, this may be a read error. The CDR3 is CAAPREGYNEQLF. For the CDR3, the DNA is TGTGCCGCCCCGCGGGAGGGCTACAATGAGCAGCTCTTC. This chain joins TRBV30 and TRBJ2-1; 9 nucleotides line up with TRBD2. CDR1 GTSNPN and CDR2 SVGIG come from the germline V gene (reference sequence). This CDR3 is 13 amino acids long.

This clonotype occurred a few times. The chain employs TRBV30 and TRBJ2-2, with D hard to call. The CDR3 is 13 amino acids. The germline CDR1 and CDR2 sequences are GTSNPN and SVGIG (reference sequence). The V and J ends lost 3 bases and 3 bases respectively, with 8 bases between them. The chain's CDR3 is CAWRGQYTGELFF. CDR3 bases: TGTGCCTGGAGAGGCCAGTACACCGGGGAGCTGTTTTTT. The full variable domain, with the rest looked up from reference TRBV30 and TRBJ2-2, is SQTIHQWPATLVQPVGSPLSLECTVEGTSNPNLYWYRQAAGRGLQLLFYSVGIGQISSEVPQNLSASRPQDRQFILSSKKLLLSDSGFYLCAWRGQYTGELFFGEGSRLTVL.

In its sample, this clonotype was seen many times. The J gene is TRBJ2-7, the V gene TRBV27; 11 bases align to TRBD2. This CDR3 region has 15 residues. Trimming cost V 4 bases and J 6 bases; bases outside gene matches: 8. Germline lookup yields CDR1 MNHEY and CDR2 SMNVEV (reference sequence). The CDR3 sequence: CASSYGLAGSIEQYF. The CDR3 nucleotides read TGTGCCAGCAGTTACGGACTAGCGGGCAGCATCGAGCAGTACTTC.

This clonotype was counted at least ten times. The chain couples TRBV30 to TRBJ1-2, with D unresolved. CDR1 is GTSNPN and CDR2 is SVGIG in the germline V gene (reference sequence). The CDR3 is made up of 11 amino acids. Trimming cost V 2 bases and J 6 bases, with 7 bases left between them. DNA for the CDR3: TGTGCCTGGAGTATAGGGAATGGCTACACCTTC. Translation gives CAWSIGNGYTF.

The chain employs TRBV19 and TRBJ2-3; 9 bases agree with TRBD1. The CDR3 totals 14 residues. J was trimmed by 6 bases and V by 5 bases; bases with no gene match: 6. CDR1 is LNHDA, CDR2 SQIVND, per germline (reference sequence). The CDR3 sequence is CASSATGGRDTQYF. The CDR3 coding sequence is TGTGCCAGTAGTGCCACAGGGGGCAGGGATACGCAGTATTTT.

This clonotype has only a few counts. The chain links TRBV2 to TRBJ1-5; unclear D gene. The V gene's germline CDR1 is SNHLY and CDR2 FYNNEI. The CDR3 has 15 amino acids. V lost 0 bases, J lost 3 bases, and 9 bases lay in between. DNA of the CDR3: TGTGCCAGCAGTGAAGCGCCGGCTAACAATCAGCCCCAGCATTTT. Translating it yields CASSEAPANNQPQHF. The entire variable domain, with the rest obtained from reference TRBV2 and TRBJ1-5, is as follows: EPEVTQTPSHQVTQMGQEVILRCVPISNHLYFYWYRQILGQKVEFLVSFYNNEISEKSEIFDDQFSVERPDGSNFTLKIRSTKLEDSAMYFCASSEAPANNQPQHFGDGTRLSIL.

The genes are TRBV7-9 and TRBJ2-3; 7 bases match TRBD1. J gave up 2 bases and V 5 bases, and 10 bases lay outside the gene matches. Germline V lookup: CDR1 SEHNR, CDR2 FQNEAQ (reference sequence). The CDR3 length is 16 residues. CDR3 residues: CASSPRTGPLTDTQYF. In nucleotides, the CDR3 is TGTGCCAGCAGCCCAAGGACAGGCCCACTCACAGATACGCAGTATTTT.

This clonotype appeared a few times. The V gene is TRBV20-1, the J gene TRBJ1-5; D is unclear. Germline assignment: CDR1 DFQATT and CDR2 SNEGSKA (reference sequence). V was cut by 1 base and J by 2 bases, with 21 bases left in between. The CDR3 is 18 residues long. Here the CDR3 DNA reads TGCAGTGCTAGAGCACAACCGGAACCGGTGTTACGCAATCAGCCCCAGCATTTT. It translates to CSARAQPEPVLRNQPQHF.

This clonotype was detected many times. The genes are TRBV7-3 and TRBJ1-1; D unclear. Deletions cut 3 bases from V and 5 bases from J, with 13 bases between. The CDR3 runs 14 residues. CDR1 and CDR2 (germline): SGHTA, FQGTGA. CDR3 region: CASSLGSGWTEAFF. CDR3 in DNA: TGTGCCAGCAGCTTGGGTTCCGGGTGGACTGAAGCTTTCTTT.

This clonotype came up many times. The V gene is TRBV7-9, the J gene TRBJ2-1, with 14 bases identical to TRBD2. The germline CDR1 and CDR2 sequences are SEHNR and FQNEAQ (reference sequence). V gave up 5 bases and J gave up 6 bases; unmatched junction bases: 3. The length of the CDR3 is 15 residues. The CDR3 loop reads CASSGTSGSANEQFF. The CDR3 bases are TGTGCCAGCAGCGGGACTAGCGGGAGCGCCAATGAGCAGTTCTTC.

This clonotype appeared many times. The V call is TRBV27, the J call TRBJ1-1; D not resolved. Looked up from germline, CDR1 is MNHEY and CDR2 is SMNVEV (reference sequence). This CDR3 region has 17 residues. V was pared by 5 bases and J by 1 base, with 20 bases between. The CDR3 DNA reads as TGTGCCAGCAGTCCGACTTCTGGACGGACGCCGAACACTGAAGCTTTCTTT. Translated: CASSPTSGRTPNTEAFF.

The sample holds many counts of this clonotype. V and J are TRBV30 and TRBJ2-7; D tentatively reads TRBD1 or TRBD2 (6 bases each). The V gene lost 1 base and the J gene lost 2 bases, with 12 bases spanning the gap. CDR1 is GTSNPN and CDR2 is SVGIG in the germline V gene (reference sequence). The CDR3 totals 14 residues. This chain's CDR3 is CAWSGRGRTYEQYF. For the CDR3, the DNA is TGTGCCTGGAGTGGAAGGGGGAGGACCTACGAGCAGTACTTC.

This clonotype was recorded at least ten times. The chain joins TRBV6-5 to TRBJ2-7; D is undetermined. The CDR3 covers 15 residues. Germline assignment: CDR1 MNHEY and CDR2 SVGAGI. V lost 0 bases and J 4 bases, leaving 13 bases between the germline ends. DNA for the CDR3: TGTGCCAGCAGTTACTCGGGTGACAAGATATACGAGCAGTACTTC. Protein product: CASSYSGDKIYEQYF.

This clonotype was detected ten times or more. The chain uses TRBV11-2 and TRBJ1-2; maybe TRBD1 (5 bases). V was trimmed by 0 bases and J by 8 bases, leaving 16 bases between them. This CDR3 spans 15 amino acids. The V gene's germline CDR1 is SGHAT and CDR2 FQNNGV. The CDR3 coding sequence is TGTGCCAGCAGCTTAGACGGCAGGGAGGTGCGAGGCTACACCTTC. This gives the protein CASSLDGREVRGYTF.

This clonotype showed up many times. This chain links TRBV20-1 with TRBJ1-5, with D hard to call. Trimming took off 0 bases at V and 1 base at J, with 10 bases between the two ends. The CDR3 totals 15 residues. Germline V gene sequence: CDR1 DFQATT, CDR2 SNEGSKA (reference sequence). CDR3 loop: CSARDIRGSNQPQHF. For the CDR3, the DNA is TGCAGTGCTAGAGACATACGGGGAAGCAATCAGCCCCAGCATTTT.

This clonotype showed up just a few times. This may come from a read error, since a much larger clone is one base off. V gene TRBV11-2 combines with J gene TRBJ1-1; 7 positions match TRBD1. Germline V lookup: CDR1 SGHAT, CDR2 FQNNGV. The CDR3 loop spans 15 amino acids. The V and J ends lost 3 bases and 1 base, in that order; junction bases with no gene match: 5. The CDR3: CASSLWAGGNTEAFF. CDR3 nucleotide sequence: TGTGCCAGCAGCTTGTGGGCAGGGGGGAACACTGAAGCTTTCTTT. The full variable domain, rest sourced from reference TRBV11-2 and TRBJ1-1, is EAGVAQSPRYKIIEKRQSVAFWCNPISGHATLYWYQQILGQGPKLLIQFQNNGVVDDSQLPKDRFSAERLKGVDSTLKIQPAKLEDSAVYLCASSLWAGGNTEAFFGQGTRLTVV.